This T cell receptor beta chain was obtained from a study of OX40 agonist ivuxolimab in advanced cancers. Study-wide results and caveats: Partial responders at 0.1-3.0 mg/kg showed near-lowest clonal expansion. No determination was made of the antigen specificity of the expanded peripheral T cells.

Sequenced by immunoSEQ multiplex PCR; TCRdb stores in-frame clones only, minus some. The sample contains some 79,000 clones, roughly 90% of which appear only once. Concerning this clone: No antigen is known for it.

V was clipped by 0 bases and J by 5 bases; unmatched bases: 4. The CDR3 length is 14 residues. Germline V gene data show CDR1 as SGHNT and CDR2 as YYREEE (reference sequence). Here the sequenced sample was CD4+ or CD8+ T cells sorted from blood, taken in a trial of the OX40 agonist ivuxolimab. The rearrangement links TRBV5-4 to TRBJ2-5; 7 bases agree with TRBD2. The receptor was isolated from an adult with an advanced solid tumor such as melanoma, head and neck, liver or kidney cancer. CDR3 residues: CASSLVGGSETQYF. The CDR3, as DNA: TGTGCCAGCAGCTTGGTCGGGGGGAGTGAGACCCAGTACTTC.